A single sample gave rise to the 6 T cell receptor beta chains below, sequenced in a study of graft-versus-host responses after intestinal transplantation. Method: immunoSEQ multiplex PCR; TCRdb's copy keeps in-frame clones and lacks some. The top ten clones hold about 30% of a sample with some 10,000 clones, 65% to 80% of them seen once. The input for sequencing was PBMCs, taken 494 days after intestinal transplant. The receptors come from a human patient who received an intestinal transplant, so some T cells may come from the graft donor.

This clone is termed medium-sized (0.01 to 0.1%). Here the CDR3 reads CAWTYETEAFF. The CDR3 DNA reads TGTGCCTGGACTTACGAAACTGAAGCTTTCTTT. This chain connects TRBV30 to TRBJ1-1; no clear D gene. CDR3 length: 11 amino acids. Germline loops: CDR1 GTSNPN, CDR2 SVGIG (reference sequence). V gave up 4 bases and J gave up 5 bases, with 8 bases separating them. Full variable domain (remainder filled in from reference TRBV30 and TRBJ1-1): SQTIHQWPATLVQPVGSPLSLECTVEGTSNPNLYWYRQAAGRGLQLLFYSVGIGQISSEVPQNLSASRPQDRQFILSSKKLLLSDSGFYLCAWTYETEAFFGQGTRLTVV.

The J gene is TRBJ1-1, the V gene TRBV4-2; D uncertain. The germline V and J ends were trimmed by 1 base and 0 bases, with 6 bases remaining between them. Germline-derived CDR1 and CDR2 are LGHNA and YNFKEQ. This CDR3 has 14 amino acids. The DNA of the CDR3 is TGTGCCAGCAGCCAAGGACACTTGAACACTGAAGCTTTCTTT. Translated: CASSQGHLNTEAFF.

The DNA of the CDR3 is TGCAGCGTTGTGTCCTGGTCAGGGAGCAATGAGCAGTTCTTC. It encodes CSVVSWSGSNEQFF. The chain has TRBV29-1 and TRBJ2-1, with D perhaps matching TRBD1 or TRBD2 (5 bases each). The CDR3 has 14 residues. V was pared by 4 bases and J by 6 bases, with 16 bases between. CDR1 and CDR2 (germline): SQVTM, ANQGSEA.

V is TRBV5-6 and J is TRBJ2-1; 13 bases are shared with TRBD2. V lost 5 bases and J lost 5; bases outside the gene matches: 4. The CDR3 extends over 15 amino acids. Per germline, CDR1 SGHDT and CDR2 YYEEEE. In DNA, the CDR3 is TGTGCCAGCAGACTAGCGGGAGGGCCGGACAATGAGCAGTTCTTC. Translation: CASRLAGGPDNEQFF.

CDR3 in DNA: TGCAGCGTTGCCAGCGTCGGGGACGAGCAGTACTTC. It specifies CSVASVGDEQYF. This chain links TRBV29-1 with TRBJ2-7; D is perhaps TRBD2 (5 bases). V lost 4 bases and J lost 5, with 12 bases in between. Germline V gene data show CDR1 as SQVTM and CDR2 as ANQGSEA. The CDR3 consists of 12 residues.

The chain has TRBV6-1 and TRBJ2-3; 8 nucleotides agree with TRBD1. The trim removed 2 bases at V and 7 bases at J, leaving 8 bases unmatched. The CDR3 is 15 residues long. CDR1 MNHNS and CDR2 SASEGT come from the germline V gene. CDR3 nucleotide sequence: TGTGCCAGCAGTGAACTGTCTGGACAGGGTAATACGCAGTATTTT. It yields the protein CASSELSGQGNTQYF.